This T cell receptor beta chain came from a study of T cells in Graves' hyperthyroidism and ophthalmopathy. This clonotype was seen only once. Its antigen is not identified. CDR3 length: 15 amino acids. V was cut by 6 bases and J by 5 bases, with 19 bases left in between. Germline-derived CDR1 and CDR2 are SGHAT and FQNNGV. Study conclusions and caveats: Most thyroid clonotypes expanded above 0.001 were also detected in blood. Researchers report that a 13 V-J model separated ophthalmopathy from stable hyperthyroidism.

Amplification yielded TCR beta CDR3 regions, with RNA transcripts as the source. The TCR CDR3 first-round RT-PCR relied on the HTBI primer set. TCRdb re-called the multiplex PCR reads through MiXCR, storing one row per CDR3 protein. The table records roughly 580,000 distinct CDR3 sequences, under 60% of them present only once. Newly diagnosed hyperthyroidism patients aged 18 to 65 years had disease lasting under 2 months. Researchers barred patients who had uncontrolled infection, other autoimmune disease, pregnancy or lactation. Input material: peripheral blood or thyroid tissue (not recorded which). The chain recombines TRBV11-2 with TRBJ2-5; the D is unclear. This sequence was found in a woman younger than 30 with Graves' hyperthyroidism. CDR3 nucleotides: TGTGCCAGCAGGCGGAGCCCTGGGTTCGGCGAGACCCAGTACTTC. This gives the protein CASRRSPGFGETQYF. Variable domain in full (rest from reference TRBV11-2 and TRBJ2-5): EAGVAQSPRYKIIEKRQSVAFWCNPISGHATLYWYQQILGQGPKLLIQFQNNGVVDDSQLPKDRFSAERLKGVDSTLKIQPAKLEDSAVYLCASRRSPGFGETQYFGPGTRLLVL.